This T cell receptor (beta chain) came from a study of T cell repertoires in cytomegalovirus infection. Using its own MiXCR run on the reads, TCRdb lists one record per CDR3 protein. This sample carries a few hundred thousand distinct CDR3 sequences, approximately 9.5% of them seen once, and the ten largest clones take approximately 4.5%. The sequence was obtained from a human donor in good health (CMV status not recorded). Some clones in this sample may be carry-over from other donors' samples. The sequenced sample consisted of PBMCs.

The CDR3 reads CASSRTGGVETQYF. The DNA of the CDR3 is TGTGCCAGCAGCCGGACAGGGGGAGTAGAGACCCAGTACTTC. V and J are TRBV7-9 and TRBJ2-5, with 10 bases lining up with TRBD1. The CDR3 sequence is 14 residues long. Germline values: CDR1 SEHNR, CDR2 FQNEAQ (reference sequence). V lost 5 bases to trimming and J lost 4 bases; unmatched junction nucleotides: 4.